Presented here are 21 T cell receptor beta chains from one specimen sequenced in a study of blood T cell repertoires in COVID-19. Here immunoSEQ multiplex PCR was the method, and the copy in TCRdb shows in-frame clones only, minus some. The profile covers roughly 160,000 clones, with about 85% appearing a single time and 6.5% to 9% taken by the ten largest. Input material: peripheral blood. These receptors came from a woman older than 75 with COVID-19, enrolled during active disease.

J is TRBJ2-1 and V is TRBV19; 8 bases map to TRBD2. The germline gives CDR1 LNHDA, CDR2 SQIVND (reference sequence). Trimming cost V 3 bases and J 3 bases; bases outside gene matches: 4. The CDR3 runs to 15 residues. CDR3 DNA sequence: TGTGCCAGTAGTATCCAAGCGGGGGTCTACAATGAGCAGTTCTTC. Amino acids: CASSIQAGVYNEQFF.

The table lists this clone with a few counts. This chain uses TRBV27 with TRBJ1-5; D is possibly TRBD1 (6 bases). Germline-derived CDR1 and CDR2 are MNHEY and SMNVEV (reference sequence). Deletions cut 8 bases from V and 5 bases from J, with 19 bases between. This CDR3 is 15 amino acids long. CDR3 nucleotide sequence: TGTGCCAGCCGCTCTTCGACAGGCAGCGATCAGCCCCAGCATTTT. This translates into CASRSSTGSDQPQHF.

The chain links TRBV12-3 or TRBV12-4 to TRBJ2-1; weak D call: TRBD2 (6 bases). CDR3 length: 12 residues. The V and J ends lost 7 bases and 9 bases respectively, with 13 bases between them. CDR3 in DNA: TGTGCCAGCACTTGGAGGGTGGGTGAGCAGTTCTTC. This gives the protein CASTWRVGEQFF.

This chain joins TRBV6-5 and TRBJ1-1; D gene uncertain. V dropped 3 bases and J dropped 6 bases, with 11 bases sitting between them. Germline V gene data show CDR1 as MNHEY and CDR2 as SVGAGI. CDR3 length: 13 residues. The CDR3 reads CASSYHLEAEAFF. CDR3 coding DNA: TGTGCCAGCAGTTATCATCTTGAGGCTGAAGCTTTCTTT.

CDR3 bases: TGTGCCAGCAGGGAGAGAGCAGGGTACGAGCAGTACTTC. It is translated as CASRERAGYEQYF. The chain uses TRBV21-1 and TRBJ2-7; TRBD1 is taken as the D call from the table, unchecked against the DNA. TRBV21-1 is classified as a pseudogene. CDR3 size: 13 residues.

The chain employs TRBV7-3 and TRBJ1-1, with D possibly being TRBD1 (5 bases). CDR1 and CDR2 from the germline V gene are SGHTA and FQGTGA. The CDR3 has 13 amino acids. V was shortened by 5 bases and J by 9 bases, with 16 bases between the two germline ends. The CDR3 coding sequence is TGTGCCAGCAGCCCACAGCGGGACGTTCAAGCTTTCTTT. This gives the protein CASSPQRDVQAFF.

This clone was seen more than once but under ten times. V and J are TRBV5-1 and TRBJ1-5; D possibly corresponds to TRBD1 (6 bases). CDR1 is SGHRS, CDR2 YFSETQ, per germline. Trimming cost V 2 bases and J 7 bases, with 13 bases left between them. The CDR3 runs to 14 residues. The CDR3 nucleotides read TGCGCCAGCAGCTTAGGGGGTGACGGGCAGCCCCAGCATTTT. Its protein product is CASSLGGDGQPQHF. The whole variable domain, remainder taken from reference TRBV5-1 and TRBJ1-5, is KAGVTQTPRYLIKTRGQQVTLSCSPISGHRSVSWYQQTPGQGLQFLFEYFSETQRNKGNFPGRFSGRQFSNSRSEMNVSTLELGDSALYLCASSLGGDGQPQHFGDGTRLSIL.

This chain connects TRBV6-5 to TRBJ2-4; TRBD1 aligns across 9 bases. CDR3 length equals 15 residues. Germline CDR1 reads MNHEY; CDR2 reads SVGAGI. Trimming took 5 bases from V and 4 from J; bases not matched to a gene: 6. CDR3 in amino acids: CASSTPGQGKNIQYF. The CDR3 DNA reads as TGTGCCAGCAGTACTCCCGGACAGGGGAAAAACATTCAGTACTTC.

There are a few counts of this clone. This sequence joins TRBV21-1 and TRBJ1-5. TRBV21-1 is a documented pseudogene. The CDR3 length is 13 residues. The CDR3 loop reads CASSSELNQPQHF. As DNA, the CDR3 is TGTGCCAGCAGCAGCGAACTAAATCAGCCCCAGCATTTT.

The chain joins TRBV7-9 to TRBJ1-1; TRBD1 matches 10 bases. Trimming at V came to 5 bases and at J to 1 base, leaving 4 bases not matched to a gene. CDR1 and CDR2 (germline): SEHNR, FQNEAQ (reference sequence). The CDR3 contains 15 residues. The CDR3 loop is CASSLGQGENTEAFF. The CDR3 DNA follows: TGTGCCAGCAGCCTAGGACAGGGGGAGAACACTGAAGCTTTCTTT. The complete variable domain, with remaining parts taken from reference TRBV7-9 and TRBJ1-1, reads DTGVSQNPRHKITKRGQNVTFRCDPISEHNRLYWYRQTLGQGPEFLTYFQNEAQLEKSRLLSDRFSAERPKGSFSTLEIQRTEQGDSAMYLCASSLGQGENTEAFFGQGTRLTVV.

V is TRBV7-8 and J is TRBJ1-2; no firm D call. The V end lost 5 bases, the J end lost 2 bases, and 12 bases lay between the germline ends. The germline V gene has CDR1 SGHVS and CDR2 FQNEAQ. The CDR3 is 14 residues long. CDR3 sequence reads: CASSPSTGNYGYTF. Here the CDR3 DNA reads TGTGCCAGCAGCCCGTCGACTGGGAACTATGGCTACACCTTC.

The V gene is TRBV12-3 or TRBV12-4, the J gene TRBJ2-7; D is uncertain. With 6 bases removed from V and 5 bases from J, the gap between germline ends came to 11 bases. CDR3 length equals 12 residues. Here the CDR3 DNA reads TGTGCCAGCAGATACCACAGTAACGAGCAGTACTTC. Its protein product is CASRYHSNEQYF.

This clone was found a few times. Additional DNA sequences in this sample encode the identical CDR3. The genes are TRBV18 and TRBJ2-2; 7 nucleotides match TRBD1. The CDR3 is 15 residues long. The junction had 4 bases not matched to a gene; V was cut back by 3 bases and J by 3 bases. CDR1 KGHSH and CDR2 LQKENI come from the germline V gene. In DNA, the CDR3 is TGTGCCAGCTCACCTCGTCAGGGGGACACCGGGGAGCTGTTTTTT. Its translation: CASSPRQGDTGELFF. The full variable domain, its missing parts supplied by reference TRBV18 and TRBJ2-2, is NAGVMQNPRHLVRRRGQEARLRCSPMKGHSHVYWYRQLPEEGLKFMVYLQKENIIDESGMPKERFSAEFPKEGPSILRIQQVVRGDSAAYFCASSPRQGDTGELFFGEGSRLTVL.

The rearrangement joins TRBV27 to TRBJ2-7; possible D gene TRBD1, 5 bases. This CDR3 has 15 amino acids. V shed 5 bases and J shed 3 bases, with 17 bases lying between them. The V gene's germline CDR1 is MNHEY and CDR2 SMNVEV (reference sequence). The DNA for the CDR3 is TGTGCCAGCAGTCCCGAAACAGGAGAAGTCTACGAGCAGTACTTC. Its protein is CASSPETGEVYEQYF.

The chain carries TRBV5-6 and TRBJ2-5, with D maybe TRBD1 (5 bases). The CDR3 runs to 14 residues. CDR1 is SGHDT, CDR2 YYEEEE, per germline. Trimming cost V 2 bases and J 2 bases, with 10 bases left between them. CDR3 in DNA: TGTGCCAGCAGCTTTATGGCAGGGCAAGAGACCCAGTACTTC. Its translation: CASSFMAGQETQYF. Full variable domain (remainder filled in from reference TRBV5-6 and TRBJ2-5): DAGVTQSPTHLIKTRGQQVTLRCSPKSGHDTVSWYQQALGQGPQFIFQYYEEEERQRGNFPDRFSGHQFPNYSSELNVNALLLGDSALYLCASSFMAGQETQYFGPGTRLLVL.

This clone was seen only a few times. The same CDR3 is also encoded by other DNA sequences in this sample. The chain links TRBV12-3 or TRBV12-4 to TRBJ2-1; D unresolved. V was pared by 4 bases and J by 8 bases, with 6 bases between. This CDR3 contains 11 residues. The CDR3 DNA reads TGTGCCAGCAGTTCCCGGTATGAGCAGTTCTTC. As protein: CASSSRYEQFF.

This clone was recorded once. The chain combines TRBV19 with TRBJ2-7; TRBD2 aligns across 9 bases. V shed 9 bases, J shed 4 bases, and the junction held 7 bases outside the gene matches. The germline gives CDR1 LNHDA, CDR2 SQIVND (reference sequence). This CDR3 region has 13 residues. The CDR3 protein is CASNSGGPYEQYF. The CDR3 region has the DNA TGTGCCAGCAATAGCGGGGGTCCTTACGAGCAGTACTTC.

This chain uses TRBV19 with TRBJ2-2, with 10 bases lining up with TRBD1. The CDR3 totals 14 residues. The germline V gene has CDR1 LNHDA and CDR2 SQIVND (reference sequence). Trimming took 7 bases from V and 6 from J; bases not matched to a gene: 5. The CDR3 DNA reads as TGTGCCAGTAAGGGACAGGGGTTTCCCGGGGAGCTGTTTTTT. This gives the protein CASKGQGFPGELFF.

The chain carries TRBV9 and TRBJ2-3, with D tentatively TRBD1 (5 bases). The CDR3 length is 15 residues. V lost 0 bases, J lost 5 bases, and 13 bases lay in between. Germline-derived CDR1 and CDR2 are SGDLS and YYNGEE. The CDR3 protein is CASSVEIAGRDTQYF. The DNA of the CDR3 is TGTGCCAGCAGCGTAGAAATAGCAGGGCGAGATACGCAGTATTTT. Based on the CDR3 plus reference TRBV9 and TRBJ2-3, the full variable domain is DSGVTQTPKHLITATGQRVTLRCSPRSGDLSVYWYQQSLDQGLQFLIQYYNGEERAKGNILERFSAQQFPDLHSELNLSSLELGDSALYFCASSVEIAGRDTQYFGPGTRLTVL.

The rearrangement links TRBV6-5 to TRBJ2-5, with 9 bases fitting TRBD2. From germline, CDR1 is MNHEY and CDR2 SVGAGI. V gave up 2 bases and J gave up 0 bases; unmatched junction bases: 4. CDR3 length equals 16 residues. CDR3 in amino acids: CASSYVSGGYQETQYF. CDR3 bases: TGTGCCAGCAGTTACGTCAGCGGGGGGTACCAAGAGACCCAGTACTTC.

The chain has TRBV21-1 and TRBJ2-2; whether TRBD2, the table's D call, matches the DNA was not checked. TRBV21-1 is termed a pseudogene. This CDR3 comprises 17 residues. CDR3 in DNA: TGTGCCAGCAGCATAAGAGCGAGTAGCTATTACACCGGGGAGCTGTTTTTT. It yields the protein CASSIRASSYYTGELFF.